The rows below give T cell receptor beta chains drawn from one sample of a study of neurological immune-mediated disorders. MiXCR was run by TCRdb on the 5' RACE reads, yielding one entry per CDR3 protein. Of 50,000 or so distinct CDR3 sequences listed, less than 4% are singletons. Sequencing input: PBMCs. All receptors derive from a man between 60 and 70 years old with multiple sclerosis. Each CDR3 is given with its conserved first and last residue. The D gene is left open where the match is weak. A clone size is listed for some rows: how often the clone was seen (once, few, many), or a class if it is expanded.

CDR3 protein	CDR3 DNA	V gene	D gene	J gene	clone size
CASSPQGFRDYGYTF	TGCGCCAGCAGCCCACAGGGCTTCCGGGACTATGGCTACACCTTC	TRBV5-1	-	TRBJ1-2	many
CASSFLDSNTEAFF	TGCGCCAGCAGCTTTTTAGACAGCAACACTGAAGCTTTCTTT	TRBV5-1	-	TRBJ1-1	few
CASSYLEGTYNEQFF	TGTGCCAGCAGTTACCTAGAGGGGACCTACAATGAGCAGTTCTTC	TRBV6-5	-	TRBJ2-1	many
CSAPGEYEKLFF	TGCAGTGCGCCAGGGGAGTACGAAAAACTGTTTTTT	TRBV20-1	-	TRBJ1-4	-
CASSSRGNSNQPQHF	TGTGCCAGCAGTTCTAGGGGAAATAGCAATCAGCCCCAGCATTTT	TRBV12-3/TRBV12-4	-	TRBJ1-5	few
CSAPPGLAGQYEQYF	TGCAGTGCACCCCCGGGACTAGCGGGACAGTACGAGCAGTACTTC	TRBV20-1	TRBD2	TRBJ2-7	many
CASSPRGGLSNIQYF	TGTGCCAGCAGCCCTCGCGGGGGCCTAAGTAACATTCAGTACTTC	TRBV7-3	-	TRBJ2-4	many
CASSVGGGTTDTQYF	TGCGCCAGCAGCGTCGGAGGGGGAACCACAGATACGCAGTATTTT	TRBV5-1	-	TRBJ2-3	many
CASSEWSGGTDTQYF	TGTGCCAGCAGTGAATGGTCAGGGGGCACAGATACGCAGTATTTT	TRBV25-1	-	TRBJ2-3	many
CSAPGVQVYSNQPQHF	TGCAGTGCTCCCGGCGTCCAGGTGTATAGCAATCAGCCCCAGCATTTT	TRBV20-1	-	TRBJ1-5	many
CSAPGTSDEQFF	TGCAGTGCTCCCGGGACTAGCGATGAGCAGTTCTTC	TRBV20-1	TRBD2	TRBJ2-1	many
CASSLGRQGDQPQHF	TGTGCCAGCAGTTTAGGTCGACAGGGCGATCAGCCCCAGCATTTT	TRBV27	TRBD1	TRBJ1-5	many
CASTPRRIPNYGYTF	TGTGCCAGTACCCCGAGGAGGATTCCTAACTATGGCTACACCTTC	TRBV19	-	TRBJ1-2	-
CASSPNPLGYEQYF	TGTGCCAGCAGCCCGAACCCCTTGGGCTACGAGCAGTACTTC	TRBV9	-	TRBJ2-7	many
CASSLGRDPSNEQFF	TGTGCCAGCAGCTTAGGGCGGGACCCTTCTAATGAGCAGTTCTTC	TRBV21-1	-	TRBJ2-1	many